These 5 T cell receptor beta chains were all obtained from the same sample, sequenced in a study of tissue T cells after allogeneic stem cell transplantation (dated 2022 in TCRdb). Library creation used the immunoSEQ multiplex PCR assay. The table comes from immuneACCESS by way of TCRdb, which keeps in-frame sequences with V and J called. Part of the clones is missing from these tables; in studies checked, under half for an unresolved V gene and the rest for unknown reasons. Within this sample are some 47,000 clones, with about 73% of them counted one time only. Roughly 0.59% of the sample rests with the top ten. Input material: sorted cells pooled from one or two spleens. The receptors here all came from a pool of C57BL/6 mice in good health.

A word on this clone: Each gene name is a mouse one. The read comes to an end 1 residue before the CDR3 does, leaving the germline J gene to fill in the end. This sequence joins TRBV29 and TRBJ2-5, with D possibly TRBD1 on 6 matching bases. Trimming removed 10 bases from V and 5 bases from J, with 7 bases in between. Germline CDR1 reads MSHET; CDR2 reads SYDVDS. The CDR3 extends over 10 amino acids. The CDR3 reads CATDRDTQYF. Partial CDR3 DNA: TGTGCTACGGACAGAGACACCCAGTAC.

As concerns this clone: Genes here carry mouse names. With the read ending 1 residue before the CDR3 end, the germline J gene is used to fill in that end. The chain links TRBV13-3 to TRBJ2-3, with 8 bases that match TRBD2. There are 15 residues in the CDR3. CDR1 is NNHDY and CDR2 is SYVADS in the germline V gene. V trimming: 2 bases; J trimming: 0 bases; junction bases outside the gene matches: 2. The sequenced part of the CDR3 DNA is TGTGCCAGCAGTGAACTGGGGGCTAGTGCAGAAACGCTGTAT. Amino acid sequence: CASSELGASAETLY. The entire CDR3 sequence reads CASSELGASAETLYF.

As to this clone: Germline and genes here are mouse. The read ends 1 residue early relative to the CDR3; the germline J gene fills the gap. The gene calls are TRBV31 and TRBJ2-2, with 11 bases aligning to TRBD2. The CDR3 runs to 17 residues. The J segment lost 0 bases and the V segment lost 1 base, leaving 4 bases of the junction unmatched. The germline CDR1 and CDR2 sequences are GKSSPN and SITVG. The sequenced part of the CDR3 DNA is TGTGCCTGGAGTCCTCTACTGGGGGGGCCAAACACCGGGCAGCTCTAC. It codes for CAWSPLLGGPNTGQLY. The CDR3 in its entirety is CAWSPLLGGPNTGQLYF. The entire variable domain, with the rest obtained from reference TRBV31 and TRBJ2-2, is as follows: AQTIHQWPVAEIKAVGSPLSLGCTIKGKSSPNLYWYWQATGGTLQQLFYSITVGQVESVVQLNLSASRPKDDQFILSTEKLLLSHSGFYLCAWSPLLGGPNTGQLYFGEGSKLTVL.

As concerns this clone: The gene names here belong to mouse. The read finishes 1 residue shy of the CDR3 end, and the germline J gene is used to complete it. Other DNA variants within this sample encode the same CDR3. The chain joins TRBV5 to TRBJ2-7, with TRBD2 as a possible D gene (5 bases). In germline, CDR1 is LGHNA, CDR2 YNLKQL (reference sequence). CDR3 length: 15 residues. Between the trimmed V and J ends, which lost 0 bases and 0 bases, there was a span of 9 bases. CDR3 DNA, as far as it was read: TGTGCCAGCAGCCAAGAGTGGGGTAGCTCCTATGAACAGTAC. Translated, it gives CASSQEWGSSYEQY. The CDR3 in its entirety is CASSQEWGSSYEQYF.

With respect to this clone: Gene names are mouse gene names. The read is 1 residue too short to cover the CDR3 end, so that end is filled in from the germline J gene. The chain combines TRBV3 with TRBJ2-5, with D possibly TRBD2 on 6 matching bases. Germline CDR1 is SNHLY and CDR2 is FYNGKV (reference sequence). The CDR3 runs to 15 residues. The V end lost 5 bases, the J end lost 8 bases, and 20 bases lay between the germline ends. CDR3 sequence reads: CASSPGRGVRGTQYF. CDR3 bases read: TGTGCCAGCAGCCCCGGACGGGGGGTGAGGGGCACCCAGTAC.